These 20 T cell receptor beta chains share one sample of origin, sequenced in a study of T cell repertoires in cytomegalovirus infection. MiXCR, applied by TCRdb to the reads, yields one record per CDR3 protein. The table includes about 500,000 distinct CDR3 sequences, more than 30% detected once. The antigens for these receptors are not known. This sample comprised cultured PBMCs, obtained from culture after CMV antigen stimulation. These receptors came from a human donor in good health (CMV status not recorded). Some clones in this sample may be carry-over from other donors' samples.

This clonotype was picked up a small number of times. The chain links TRBV7-2 to TRBJ2-1; the D is unclear. The CDR3 runs to 15 residues. The V end was cut by 3 bases, the J end by 9 bases, with 18 bases between. Per germline, CDR1 SGHTA and CDR2 FQGNSA. DNA of the CDR3: TGTGCCAGCAGCTTGCAATCTAGGGCAGGCGCTGAGCAGTTCTTC. This gives the protein CASSLQSRAGAEQFF.

This clonotype was counted between two and nine times. This rearrangement joins TRBV6-1 to TRBJ1-5; the match to TRBD1 covers 8 bases. The length of the CDR3 is 15 residues. Germline loops: CDR1 MNHNS, CDR2 SASEGT. V shed 6 bases, J shed 6 bases, and the junction held 10 bases outside the gene matches. CDR3 DNA: TGTGCCAGCAGCCCGGACAGGGCGGGGGGTCAGCCCCAGCATTTT. It specifies CASSPDRAGGQPQHF.

This clonotype appeared many times. V is TRBV7-2 and J is TRBJ2-5; 14 positions match TRBD2. The CDR3 length is 16 residues. Trimming cost V 4 bases and J 5 bases; bases outside gene matches: 6. The germline gives CDR1 SGHTA, CDR2 FQGNSA. The CDR3 DNA follows: TGTGCCAGCAGCTCCGGACTAGCGGGAGGAGGGGAGACCCAGTACTTC. This sequence encodes CASSSGLAGGGETQYF.

The table lists this clonotype with a few counts. The chain recombines TRBV12-3 or TRBV12-4 with TRBJ1-1, with 7 positions matching TRBD1. CDR3 length equals 15 residues. Trimming at V came to 4 bases and at J to 5 bases, leaving 10 bases not matched to a gene. The CDR3 DNA sequence: TGTGCCAGCAGTTCCCAGGAGGGGGCGTTTACTGAAGCTTTCTTT. Translated, it gives CASSSQEGAFTEAFF.

This clonotype appeared a few times. A read error is possible here, since a much larger clone lies one base away. The chain carries TRBV14 and TRBJ1-1, with 7 nucleotides matching TRBD1. The CDR3 spans 15 residues. Germline CDR1 and CDR2: SGHDN and FVKESK. After removal of 4 bases from V and 1 base from J, the junction contained 6 bases not matched to a gene. CDR3 nucleotides: TGTGCCAGCAGCCGTCGACAGGGACGGAACACTGAAGCTTTCTTT. This codes for CASSRRQGRNTEAFF.

CDR3 DNA: TGTGCCAGTAGTATCCCTGGGACAGGGTCCGTCTATGGCTACACCTTC. It is translated as CASSIPGTGSVYGYTF. This sequence joins TRBV19 and TRBJ1-2, with 9 nucleotides matching TRBD1. The CDR3 runs 16 residues. V was clipped by 3 bases and J by 4 bases; unmatched bases: 9. CDR1 and CDR2 (germline): LNHDA, SQIVND (reference sequence). Based on the CDR3 plus reference TRBV19 and TRBJ1-2, the full variable domain is DGGITQSPKYLFRKEGQNVTLSCEQNLNHDAMYWYRQDPGQGLRLIYYSQIVNDFQKGDIAEGYSVSREKKESFPLTVTSAQKNPTAFYLCASSIPGTGSVYGYTFGSGTRLTVV.

This clonotype turned up a few times. Compared with germline, one end of the junction differs, possibly owing to a read error. The chain is built from TRBV28 and TRBJ2-7, with a tentative D call TRBD1 (6 bases). Germline CDR1 reads MDHEN; CDR2 reads SYDVKM. The CDR3 contains 14 residues. CDR3 residues: CASSFLQGKDFSHF. CDR3 nucleotides: TGTGCCAGCAGTTTTCTTCAGGGGAAAGATTTTTCGCACTTC.

This clonotype was seen a few times. This chain joins TRBV7-2 and TRBJ1-2, with D tentatively TRBD1 (5 bases). CDR1 is SGHTA, CDR2 FQGNSA, per germline. V was pared by 5 bases and J by 5 bases, with 15 bases between. The CDR3 is made up of 14 amino acids. The CDR3 DNA reads as TGTGCCAGCAGCCCAGGGTTTATTGGGTATGGCTACACCTTC. It specifies CASSPGFIGYGYTF.

This clonotype was seen a few times. The chain joins TRBV27 to TRBJ1-1; D is uncertain. The V end was cut by 6 bases, the J end by 4 bases, with 15 bases between. The germline gives CDR1 MNHEY, CDR2 SMNVEV (reference sequence). The CDR3 extends over 14 amino acids. In DNA, the CDR3 is TGTGCCAGCAGGACGGGTCTTCTCCCCACTGAAGCTTTCTTT. It is translated as CASRTGLLPTEAFF.

This chain links TRBV19 with TRBJ1-5; D gene uncertain. Germline lookup yields CDR1 LNHDA and CDR2 SQIVND (reference sequence). The CDR3 has 16 amino acids. Trimming removed 0 bases at V and 7 bases at J, with 16 bases between. The CDR3 loop is CASSIDRREKGQPQHF. CDR3 sequence (DNA): TGTGCCAGTAGTATAGATCGGCGGGAAAAGGGCCAGCCCCAGCATTTT.

In its sample, this clonotype was seen a few times. The chain employs TRBV11-3 and TRBJ1-2, with TRBD1 matching over 7 bases. Germline V gene data show CDR1 as SGHNT and CDR2 as YENEEA. This CDR3 comprises 14 residues. Germline trimming cut 5 bases from V and 2 bases from J; bases unmatched to any gene: 5. The CDR3 DNA follows: TGTGCCAGCAGCACAAAACAGGGGAACTATGGCTACACCTTC. Its translation: CASSTKQGNYGYTF.

V and J are TRBV6-1 and TRBJ1-1; 8 nucleotides agree with TRBD1. This CDR3 contains 17 residues. The V gene's germline CDR1 is MNHNS and CDR2 SASEGT. V lost 5 bases, J lost 8 bases, and 19 bases stayed unmatched. CDR3 residues: CASSFNHRDRILPEAFF. Here the CDR3 DNA reads TGTGCCAGCAGTTTTAACCACCGGGACAGGATTTTACCAGAAGCTTTCTTT.

Of note for this clonotype: This may arise from a read error, as a much more abundant clone is one base away. The J gene is TRBJ2-1, the V gene TRBV7-6; D ambiguous. The CDR3 length is 15 residues. Germline V lookup: CDR1 SGHVS, CDR2 FNYEAQ. CDR3 in DNA: TGTGCCAGCAGCTTAGGCGTGGGAAAGTACAAAGAGCAGTTCTTC. Translation: CASSLGVGKYKEQFF.

J is TRBJ2-4 and V is TRBV12-3 or TRBV12-4; the D call may be TRBD1 or TRBD2 (6 bases each). CDR3 length equals 15 residues. The V gene lost 2 bases and the J gene lost 3 bases, with 11 bases spanning the gap. DNA of the CDR3: TGTGCCAGCAGTTTATCGGGGGCTGTCAAAAACATTCAGTACTTC. Its translation: CASSLSGAVKNIQYF.

This clonotype was seen at least ten times. The chain combines TRBV29-1 with TRBJ2-1; a weak D match, TRBD2 (6 bases). V dropped 4 bases and J dropped 10 bases, with 17 bases sitting between them. Germline V lookup: CDR1 SQVTM, CDR2 ANQGSEA. CDR3 size: 13 residues. CDR3 in amino acids: CSVVSGQLGEQFF. CDR3 DNA sequence: TGCAGCGTTGTAAGCGGGCAACTCGGGGAGCAGTTCTTC.

This clonotype occurred many times. This chain connects TRBV7-2 to TRBJ2-5, with unresolved D. Looked up from germline, CDR1 is SGHTA and CDR2 is FQGNSA. The CDR3 extends over 13 amino acids. The V and J ends lost 1 base and 0 bases respectively, with 3 bases between them. The CDR3 DNA follows: TGTGCCAGCAGCTTAGATTACCAAGAGACCCAGTACTTC. This encodes CASSLDYQETQYF.

This clonotype was observed many times. The J gene is TRBJ2-1, the V gene TRBV5-4; 16 positions agree with TRBD2. Germline CDR1 reads SGHNT; CDR2 reads YYREEE (reference sequence). V shed 3 bases and J 8 bases; nucleotides not matched to a gene: 5. The CDR3 is 16 residues long. CDR3 sequence reads: CASSSGTSGRGDEQFF. In DNA form, the CDR3 reads TGTGCCAGCAGCTCCGGGACTAGCGGGAGGGGTGATGAGCAGTTCTTC.

The chain has TRBV12-3 or TRBV12-4 and TRBJ1-1, with 7 nucleotides matching TRBD1. The CDR3 is 15 amino acids. The ends lost 5 bases at V and 1 base at J; junction bases unmatched: 7. The CDR3 sequence: CASSTRQGQNTEAFF. The CDR3, as DNA: TGTGCCAGCAGTACCAGACAGGGCCAGAACACTGAAGCTTTCTTT.

This clonotype was recorded many times. At one end the junction does not follow the germline gene, possibly because of a read error. V usage is TRBV2 and J usage is TRBJ2-1, with 11 bases aligning to TRBD2. The CDR3 runs to 15 residues. Germline V gives CDR1 SNHLY, CDR2 FYNNEI. CDR3 sequence (DNA): TGCGCCAGCAGGGAAACTAGCGGGAGTTACAATGAGCAGTTCTTC. Encoded protein: CASRETSGSYNEQFF.

This clonotype came up a few times. The J gene is TRBJ2-6, the V gene TRBV28; TRBD1 agrees at 9 bases. V trimming: 6 bases; J trimming: 4 bases; junction bases outside the gene matches: 10. The CDR3 is 17 residues long. Germline CDR1 and CDR2: MDHEN and SYDVKM. This CDR3 reads CASSLPGQGSGANVLTF. For the CDR3, the DNA is TGTGCCAGCAGCCTCCCGGGACAGGGATCGGGGGCCAACGTCCTGACTTTC.